This T cell receptor beta chain was captured by sequencing in a study of PD-1 blockade in classical Hodgkin lymphoma. Only in-frame clones appear in the TCRdb table, and some are missing; sequencing was by immunoSEQ multiplex PCR. This sample carries under 100,000 clones, around nine tenths of them seen once, and the ten largest clones take over 2.5%. As concerns this clone: Its antigen remains unidentified.

Study outcomes and limitations: Newly diagnosed patients and complete responders had comparable diversity at baseline.

All patients relapsed after autologous stem cell transplantation, and brentuximab vedotin exposure varied. The sequencing used peripheral blood mononuclear cells (PBMCs), collected before the second cycle of nivolumab. This TCR was sampled from a human donor with classical Hodgkin lymphoma.

In nucleotides, the CDR3 is TGTGCCAGCAGTTTGCGGGGGGCGGGGGTCCATGGGGCCAACGTCCTGACTTTC. The encoded protein is CASSLRGAGVHGANVLTF. The gene calls are TRBV27 and TRBJ2-6, with 8 bases aligning to TRBD2. This CDR3 has 18 residues. V gave up 3 bases and J gave up 3 bases; unmatched junction bases: 10. Germline V gene data show CDR1 as MNHEY and CDR2 as SMNVEV (reference sequence).